This TCR beta chain was identified during a study of T cells in Graves' hyperthyroidism and ophthalmopathy. What was amplified from RNA transcripts were TCR beta CDR3 regions. HTBI primers were the set used in a first-round RT-PCR of the TCR CDR3. TCRdb reprocessed the multiplex PCR reads via MiXCR and lists one record per CDR3 protein. The sample holds around 450,000 distinct CDR3 sequences, approximately 14% seen once. On this clonotype: A much larger clone lies a single base off, so this may be a read error.

V lost 8 bases to trimming and J lost 8 bases, with 12 bases between them. CDR1 is SQVTM and CDR2 is ANQGSEA in the germline V gene. There are 10 residues in the CDR3. This receptor was taken from a woman younger than 35 with Graves' hyperthyroidism. Sequences were obtained from blood. The V call is TRBV29-1, the J call TRBJ2-5, with D unresolved. As DNA, the CDR3 is TGCAGCATTGCCCTAACAACCCAGTACTTC. It yields the protein CSIALTTQYF.